One sample yielded the 27 T cell receptor beta chains listed below, sequenced in a study of follicular helper T cells after annual influenza vaccination. As for time point: 2015-2016 season, 7 days after influenza vaccination. TCRdb's copy holds only in-frame clones and misses some; the assay was immunoSEQ multiplex PCR. The sample includes 6,500 or so clones, 70% to 90% of them seen just once. This material consisted of CXCR5+ CD38- circulating T follicular helper cells from blood, taken 7 days after influenza vaccination. As to subset: circulating Tfh, non-naive CD4+CXCR5+PD-1+ (ICOS+CD38+ or ICOS-CD38-). The receptor source for this set is an adult who received the influenza vaccine.

This clone was seen only a few times. The chain links TRBV10-3 to TRBJ2-7; TRBD2 matches 8 bases. This CDR3 contains 18 residues. Per germline, CDR1 ENHRY and CDR2 SYGVKD. V was pared by 11 bases and J by 0 bases, with 21 bases of the junction left unmatched. The CDR3 reads CAASSSLGRGPFSYEQYF. In DNA, the CDR3 is TGTGCCGCAAGCTCAAGCCTCGGGAGGGGACCCTTCTCCTACGAGCAGTACTTC.

The chain has TRBV7-8 and TRBJ1-2; a weak D match, TRBD1 (5 bases). Trimming removed 3 bases from V and 2 bases from J, with 13 bases in between. From germline, CDR1 is SGHVS and CDR2 FQNEAQ. The CDR3 extends over 15 amino acids. In DNA form, the CDR3 reads TGTGCCAGCAGCTTCCTCGCTGGGGGGAACTATGGCTACACCTTC. Translation: CASSFLAGGNYGYTF.

This sequence joins TRBV15 and TRBJ2-5; 8 bases line up with TRBD2. Losses at the gene ends were 8 bases for V and 5 bases for J; bases not matched to a gene: 10. This CDR3 has 14 residues. Germline CDR1 is LNHNV and CDR2 is YYDKDF (reference sequence). The CDR3 protein is CATEGTGRGETQYF. CDR3 DNA sequence: TGTGCCACCGAGGGAACCGGGAGGGGCGAGACCCAGTACTTC. Full variable domain (remainder filled in from reference TRBV15 and TRBJ2-5): DAMVIQNPRYQVTQFGKPVTLSCSQTLNHNVMYWYQQKSSQAPKLLFHYYDKDFNNEADTPDNFQSRRPNTSFCFLDIRSPGLGDTAMYLCATEGTGRGETQYFGPGTRLLVL.

This clone was recorded only once. The rearrangement uses TRBV27 and TRBJ1-1; D might be TRBD1 (6 bases). Trimming removed 9 bases from V and 4 bases from J, with 21 bases in between. The CDR3 spans 15 residues. Germline V gene sequence: CDR1 MNHEY, CDR2 SMNVEV (reference sequence). The CDR3 reads CASRGGPGDFTEAFF. The CDR3 nucleotides are TGTGCCAGTCGGGGCGGGCCAGGGGATTTCACTGAAGCTTTCTTT.

This sequence joins TRBV7-6 and TRBJ2-2; 9 positions agree with TRBD1. The CDR3 contains 17 residues. Germline trimming cut 4 bases from V and 2 bases from J; bases unmatched to any gene: 8. Germline CDR1 and CDR2: SGHVS and FNYEAQ. The DNA of the CDR3 is TGTGCCAGCAGCTCCCGGGACAGGGTCCGCAACACCGGGGAGCTGTTTTTT. This sequence encodes CASSSRDRVRNTGELFF.

The chain has TRBV5-1 and TRBJ2-7; D not resolved. This CDR3 contains 14 residues. Germline CDR1 and CDR2: SGHRS and YFSETQ. Trimming took 4 bases from V and 0 from J, leaving 11 bases between them. Written as DNA, the CDR3 is TGCGCCAGCAGCGATAAAAGCTTCTCCTACGAGCAGTACTTC. It translates to CASSDKSFSYEQYF.

This sequence joins TRBV2 and TRBJ2-2; D perhaps matches TRBD1 (5 bases). The germline gives CDR1 SNHLY, CDR2 FYNNEI. V was shortened by 2 bases and J by 0 bases, with 10 bases between the two germline ends. This CDR3 is 16 amino acids long. CDR3 protein: CASSEQGTSNTGELFF. For the CDR3, the DNA is TGTGCCAGCAGTGAACAGGGAACCTCGAACACCGGGGAGCTGTTTTTT.

V is TRBV19 and J is TRBJ1-3; D unresolved. Germline V lookup: CDR1 LNHDA, CDR2 SQIVND (reference sequence). Between the trimmed V and J ends, which lost 10 bases and 0 bases, there was a span of 19 bases. The CDR3 is made up of 16 amino acids. CDR3 in DNA: TGTGCCACCTCAAATAGGGAGTTACACTCTGGAAACACCATATATTTT. Protein: CATSNRELHSGNTIYF.

Written as DNA, the CDR3 is TGTGCCAGTGGGCGGGAGACCCAGTACTTC. Protein product: CASGRETQYF. This chain links TRBV19 with TRBJ2-5; unclear D gene. The length of the CDR3 is 10 residues. The germline CDR1 and CDR2 sequences are LNHDA and SQIVND (reference sequence). Between the trimmed V and J ends, which lost 8 bases and 5 bases, there was a span of 6 bases.

The chain links TRBV13 to TRBJ2-2, with D possibly being TRBD1 or TRBD2 (5 bases each). The CDR3 spans 14 residues. Germline V gene sequence: CDR1 PRHDT, CDR2 FYEKMQ (reference sequence). The V gene lost 6 bases and the J gene lost 4 bases, with 12 bases spanning the gap. CDR3 coding DNA: TGTGCCAGCAGGGGGGAAGGGAGCACCGGGGAGCTGTTTTTT. Its translation is CASRGEGSTGELFF.

V gene TRBV4-3 combines with J gene TRBJ2-7; TRBD2 matches at 11 bases. The CDR3 contains 15 residues. Trimming removed 3 bases from V and 6 bases from J; junction bases left unmatched: 7. Germline V gene data show CDR1 as LGHNA and CDR2 as YSLEER. CDR3 nucleotide sequence: TGCGCCAGCAGCCAGGGGACTAGCGGCGCCCGCGAGCAGTACTTC. Translating gives CASSQGTSGAREQYF.

V usage is TRBV5-5 and J usage is TRBJ1-5; TRBD1 matches 9 bases. J lost 3 bases, V lost 0 bases, and 4 bases had no gene match. CDR1 and CDR2 from the germline V gene are SGHKS and YYEKEE (reference sequence). The CDR3 runs 16 residues. CDR3 in amino acids: CASSLGQGDPNQPQHF. The DNA for the CDR3 is TGTGCCAGCAGCTTGGGACAGGGGGATCCCAATCAGCCCCAGCATTTT.

The chain links TRBV2 to TRBJ1-2; D remains unclear. This CDR3 comprises 15 residues. Trimming took 0 bases from V and 4 from J, leaving 12 bases between them. The germline gives CDR1 SNHLY, CDR2 FYNNEI. The CDR3 loop is CASSEALGGLYGYTF. The CDR3 region has the DNA TGTGCCAGCAGTGAAGCGTTAGGAGGCCTCTATGGCTACACCTTC.

The chain joins TRBV2 to TRBJ2-7, with TRBD1 matching over 8 bases. Germline V gene lookup returns CDR1 SNHLY and CDR2 FYNNEI. This CDR3 contains 13 residues. The V segment lost 7 bases and the J segment 4 bases; nucleotides outside the gene matches: 6. The CDR3 DNA reads TGTGCCAGCACGGGACAGGCTATATACGAGCAGTACTTC. It specifies CASTGQAIYEQYF.

The chain carries TRBV7-9 and TRBJ1-5; 8 bases map to TRBD1. Germline CDR1 SEHNR, CDR2 FQNEAQ (reference sequence). The V gene end was trimmed by 1 base and the J gene end by 4 bases; junction bases not matched to a gene: 3. This CDR3 has 15 residues. The CDR3 DNA follows: TGTGCCAGCAGCTTAGGGGGACAGGCGAATCAGCCCCAGCATTTT. Its protein is CASSLGGQANQPQHF.

The V and J genes are TRBV6-1 and TRBJ1-2; TRBD1 agrees at 8 bases. The CDR3 loop spans 14 amino acids. The germline gives CDR1 MNHNS, CDR2 SASEGT. V lost 7 bases, J lost 2 bases, and 6 bases stayed unmatched. This CDR3 is CASKQTGENYGYTF. The CDR3 nucleotides are TGTGCCAGCAAACAGACAGGGGAGAACTATGGCTACACCTTC.

This rearrangement joins TRBV2 to TRBJ2-1; 9 bases map to TRBD1. Per germline, CDR1 SNHLY and CDR2 FYNNEI. CDR3 size: 14 residues. Trimming at V came to 8 bases and at J to 7 bases, leaving 9 bases not matched to a gene. In DNA, the CDR3 is TGTGCCAGCGGAACAGGGGGCGCGGGGAATGAGCAGTTCTTC. This sequence encodes CASGTGGAGNEQFF.

The chain carries TRBV11-2 and TRBJ2-7; 7 nucleotides line up with TRBD2. The J segment lost 3 bases and the V segment lost 3 bases, leaving 14 bases of the junction unmatched. Per the germline V gene, CDR1 is SGHAT and CDR2 is FQNNGV. This CDR3 has 17 amino acids. The CDR3 protein is CASSLTAGTTSIYEQYF. The CDR3 bases are TGTGCCAGCAGCTTGACTGCCGGGACTACTTCTATCTACGAGCAGTACTTC.

This chain connects TRBV11-2 to TRBJ2-1; D is undetermined. Germline V gene lookup returns CDR1 SGHAT and CDR2 FQNNGV. The CDR3 has 11 amino acids. Between the trimmed V and J ends, which lost 3 bases and 5 bases, there was a span of 2 bases. This CDR3 is CASSFHNEQFF. DNA for the CDR3: TGTGCCAGCAGCTTTCACAATGAGCAGTTCTTC.

The gene calls are TRBV10-1 and TRBJ2-1; 16 bases map to TRBD2. The ends lost 8 bases at V and 8 bases at J; junction bases unmatched: 0. The germline gives CDR1 WNHNN, CDR2 SYGVQD (reference sequence). This CDR3 spans 13 amino acids. The CDR3 DNA is TGCGCCAGCGGGACTAGCGGGAGGGATGAGCAGTTCTTC. Its protein is CASGTSGRDEQFF.

This clone is a singleton in its sample. Here the CDR3 DNA reads TGCAGCGGGGTACAGGGAAGCGGGGAGCTGTTTTTT. Translation gives CSGVQGSGELFF. This chain joins TRBV29-1 and TRBJ2-2, with a possible D match to TRBD1 (6 bases). V dropped 7 bases and J dropped 7 bases, with 13 bases sitting between them. CDR3 length equals 12 residues. Germline V gives CDR1 SQVTM, CDR2 ANQGSEA.

V usage is TRBV6-5 and J usage is TRBJ2-5; 7 nucleotides line up with TRBD1. Germline values: CDR1 MNHEY, CDR2 SVGAGI. Germline trimming cut 5 bases from V and 7 bases from J; bases unmatched to any gene: 10. The CDR3 runs 14 residues. As DNA, the CDR3 is TGTGCCAGCAGTACGACAGGGCCGGGTGGGACCCAGTACTTC. As protein: CASSTTGPGGTQYF.

The rearrangement joins TRBV28 to TRBJ2-3; D is undetermined. V dropped 5 bases and J dropped 2 bases, with 11 bases sitting between them. The CDR3 extends over 14 amino acids. The germline gives CDR1 MDHEN, CDR2 SYDVKM. DNA for the CDR3: TGTGCCAGCAGTCGAGACGGAGACACAGATACGCAGTATTTT. This sequence encodes CASSRDGDTDTQYF. Using reference TRBV28 and TRBJ2-3 for the parts outside the CDR3, the full variable domain is DVKVTQSSRYLVKRTGEKVFLECVQDMDHENMFWYRQDPGLGLRLIYFSYDVKMKEKGDIPEGYSVSREKKERFSLILESASTNQTSMYLCASSRDGDTDTQYFGPGTRLTVL.

The chain recombines TRBV9 with TRBJ2-2, with TRBD2 matching over 7 bases. There are 15 residues in the CDR3. Germline V gives CDR1 SGDLS, CDR2 YYNGEE. J was trimmed by 4 bases and V by 4 bases; bases with no gene match: 7. CDR3 sequence: CASSPRLAVTGELFF. The CDR3 coding sequence is TGTGCCAGCAGCCCCCGACTAGCCGTCACCGGGGAGCTGTTTTTT.

The V and J genes are TRBV27 and TRBJ1-2; no clear D. CDR1 is MNHEY, CDR2 SMNVEV, per germline (reference sequence). Trimming stripped 0 bases from V and 4 bases from J, with 15 bases between. The CDR3 runs 16 residues. CDR3 in DNA: TGTGCCAGCAGTTTATCCCCCCTTCCACGACCCTATGGCTACACCTTC. Translating gives CASSLSPLPRPYGYTF.

This chain connects TRBV18 to TRBJ1-4; no clear D. The germline V and J ends were trimmed by 2 bases and 2 bases, with 12 bases remaining between them. CDR3 length: 16 amino acids. Germline CDR1 reads KGHSH; CDR2 reads LQKENI. DNA of the CDR3: TGTGCCAGCTCACCATCCTCACAAGCTACTAATGAAAAACTGTTTTTT. Translating gives CASSPSSQATNEKLFF.

The table lists this clone with a few counts. V is TRBV10-3 and J is TRBJ2-7; 12 bases line up with TRBD2. Unmatched junction bases numbered 7, after V lost 6 bases and J lost 7 bases. CDR1 is ENHRY, CDR2 SYGVKD, per germline. This CDR3 region has 14 residues. The CDR3 DNA follows: TGTGCCATCAGGAGACTAGCGGGAGTCCAGGAGCAGTACTTC. Translating gives CAIRRLAGVQEQYF.